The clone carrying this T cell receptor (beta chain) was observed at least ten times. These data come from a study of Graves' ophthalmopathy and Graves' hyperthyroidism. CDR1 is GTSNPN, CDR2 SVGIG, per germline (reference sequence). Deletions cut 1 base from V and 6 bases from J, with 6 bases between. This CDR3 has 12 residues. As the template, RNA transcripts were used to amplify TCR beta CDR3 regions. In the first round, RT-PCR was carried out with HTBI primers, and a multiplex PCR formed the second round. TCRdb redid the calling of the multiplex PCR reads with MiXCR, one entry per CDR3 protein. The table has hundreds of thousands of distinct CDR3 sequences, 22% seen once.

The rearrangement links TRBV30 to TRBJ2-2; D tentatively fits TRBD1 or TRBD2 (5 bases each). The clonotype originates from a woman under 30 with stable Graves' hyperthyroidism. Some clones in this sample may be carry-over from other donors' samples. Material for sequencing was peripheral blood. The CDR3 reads CAWSGGAGELFF. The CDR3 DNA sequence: TGTGCCTGGAGTGGAGGGGCCGGGGAGCTGTTTTTT.